These 25 T cell receptor beta chains were sequenced from one sample in a study of stem cell transplantation in POMP-related autoinflammatory disease. Measured with immunoSEQ multiplex PCR; TCRdb has only the in-frame clones, and not every one. The sample lists roughly 32,000 clones, about 90% occurring once. The specimen was CD4+ T cells from PBMCs, collected before stem cell transplantation. These receptors originate from a human donor with POMP-related autoinflammation and immune dysregulation (PRAID).

The chain links TRBV28 to TRBJ1-1, with a weak D call TRBD1 (5 bases). The germline gives CDR1 MDHEN, CDR2 SYDVKM. CDR3 length: 15 residues. V gave up 3 bases and J gave up 0 bases, with 11 bases separating them. This chain's CDR3 is CASSFPFRVNTEAFF. The CDR3 bases are TGTGCCAGCAGTTTCCCCTTCAGGGTGAACACTGAAGCTTTCTTT.

The chain links TRBV29-1 to TRBJ1-1; D gene ambiguous. The germline gives CDR1 SQVTM, CDR2 ANQGSEA. Trimming left V 5 bases short and J 3 bases short, with 10 bases between. The CDR3 loop spans 12 amino acids. The CDR3: CSVRRRDTEAFF. As DNA, the CDR3 is TGCAGCGTTCGAAGGAGGGACACTGAAGCTTTCTTT. Using reference TRBV29-1 and TRBJ1-1 for the parts outside the CDR3, the full variable domain is SAVISQKPSRDICQRGTSLTIQCQVDSQVTMMFWYRQQPGQSLTLIATANQGSEATYESGFVIDKFPISRPNLTFSTLTVSNMSPEDSSIYLCSVRRRDTEAFFGQGTRLTVV.

V is TRBV28 and J is TRBJ2-7, with D possibly being TRBD1 (6 bases). CDR1 MDHEN and CDR2 SYDVKM come from the germline V gene. V was trimmed by 0 bases and J by 4 bases, leaving 7 bases between them. The CDR3 is made up of 13 amino acids. The chain's CDR3 is CASSLWDRYEQYF. The DNA for the CDR3 is TGTGCCAGCAGTTTATGGGACAGATACGAGCAGTACTTC. Using reference TRBV28 and TRBJ2-7 for the parts outside the CDR3, the full variable domain is DVKVTQSSRYLVKRTGEKVFLECVQDMDHENMFWYRQDPGLGLRLIYFSYDVKMKEKGDIPEGYSVSREKKERFSLILESASTNQTSMYLCASSLWDRYEQYFGPGTRLTVT.

The chain recombines TRBV29-1 with TRBJ2-2; tentatively, D is TRBD2 (6 bases). Germline V CDR1 and CDR2: SQVTM, ANQGSEA. V lost 6 bases, J lost 6 bases, and 11 bases lay in between. The CDR3 spans 12 residues. The CDR3: CSVSGVAGELFF. The CDR3 nucleotides are TGCAGCGTATCGGGGGTCGCCGGGGAGCTGTTTTTT.

The chain has TRBV28 and TRBJ1-3; D gene unclear. The CDR3 totals 15 residues. The germline V and J ends were trimmed by 7 bases and 0 bases, with 13 bases remaining between them. From germline, CDR1 is MDHEN and CDR2 SYDVKM. CDR3 nucleotides: TGTGCCAGCACCCTTGCCCCCGCCTCTGGAAACACCATATATTTT. Its protein is CASTLAPASGNTIYF.

This clone is a singleton in its sample. The gene calls are TRBV2 and TRBJ2-3; 7 nucleotides line up with TRBD1. Germline loops: CDR1 SNHLY, CDR2 FYNNEI. The CDR3 has 13 residues. V trimming: 7 bases; J trimming: 2 bases; junction bases outside the gene matches: 3. The CDR3, as DNA: TGTGCCAGCATAAGGGGGCTCACAGATACGCAGTATTTT. The encoded protein is CASIRGLTDTQYF.

This clone has a handful of counts. The chain employs TRBV6-6 and TRBJ2-7, with D perhaps matching TRBD2 (6 bases). The CDR3 extends over 13 amino acids. Germline V gene lookup returns CDR1 MNHNY and CDR2 SVGAGI (reference sequence). The ends were cut back, 8 bases at V and 0 bases at J, with 11 bases in the middle. CDR3 DNA sequence: TGTGCCAGCCGGGGGTCCGTCTCCTACGAGCAGTACTTC. Residues: CASRGSVSYEQYF.

This chain joins TRBV18 and TRBJ2-7; 10 bases align to TRBD2. J lost 5 bases, V lost 5 bases, and 3 bases had no gene match. There are 13 residues in the CDR3. CDR1 KGHSH and CDR2 LQKENI come from the germline V gene. The CDR3 bases are TGTGCCAGCTCATCGGGACTAGCGAACGAGCAGTACTTC. Its protein product is CASSSGLANEQYF.

The V gene is TRBV4-2, the J gene TRBJ2-1; 10 bases map to TRBD2. With 2 bases clipped from V and 1 base from J, the junction kept 2 bases outside the gene matches. This CDR3 spans 16 amino acids. Germline assignment: CDR1 LGHNA and CDR2 YNFKEQ. The CDR3 sequence: CASSQLAGASYNEQFF. CDR3 nucleotide sequence: TGTGCCAGCAGCCAACTAGCGGGGGCGTCCTACAATGAGCAGTTCTTC.

V gene TRBV9 combines with J gene TRBJ2-5; TRBD2 aligns across 11 bases. This CDR3 is built from 17 residues. Germline V gene sequence: CDR1 SGDLS, CDR2 YYNGEE. Trimming took 0 bases from V and 1 from J; bases not matched to a gene: 5. The CDR3, as DNA: TGTGCCAGCAGCGTAGGGATGGGGACTAGCGGCCAAGAGACCCAGTACTTC. It translates to CASSVGMGTSGQETQYF. Complete variable domain (other parts from reference TRBV9 and TRBJ2-5): DSGVTQTPKHLITATGQRVTLRCSPRSGDLSVYWYQQSLDQGLQFLIQYYNGEERAKGNILERFSAQQFPDLHSELNLSSLELGDSALYFCASSVGMGTSGQETQYFGPGTRLLVL.

V usage is TRBV25-1 and J usage is TRBJ2-7; TRBD1 matches at 7 bases. The CDR3 totals 14 residues. CDR1 is MGHDK, CDR2 SYGVNS, per germline. The V segment lost 4 bases and the J segment 4 bases; nucleotides outside the gene matches: 7. CDR3: CASSVDRVPYEQYF. The CDR3 nucleotides are TGTGCCAGCAGTGTCGACAGGGTGCCTTACGAGCAGTACTTC.

J is TRBJ1-2 and V is TRBV2; D gene uncertain. The CDR3 extends over 13 amino acids. The V and J ends lost 6 bases and 1 base respectively, with 9 bases between them. Germline loops: CDR1 SNHLY, CDR2 FYNNEI. CDR3 DNA: TGTGCCAGCAGGGACGGAAGTAACTATGGCTACACCTTC. This translates into CASRDGSNYGYTF.

This chain uses TRBV5-1 with TRBJ1-2, with TRBD1 identical over 7 bases. Germline CDR1 SGHRS, CDR2 YFSETQ. CDR3 length equals 13 residues. The V and J ends lost 4 bases and 8 bases, in that order; junction bases with no gene match: 8. The CDR3 DNA reads as TGCGCCAGCAGCCCCCAGGGGGAGGAGGGCTACACCTTC. This gives the protein CASSPQGEEGYTF.

The chain is built from TRBV28 and TRBJ2-7; tentatively, D is TRBD1 (6 bases). The CDR3 contains 17 residues. Per the germline V gene, CDR1 is MDHEN and CDR2 is SYDVKM. In nucleotides, the CDR3 is TGTGCACCAACGGAGGACAGCGTAATCTTAAGCTCCTACGAGCAGTACTTC. Its translation: CAPTEDSVILSSYEQYF.

This chain joins TRBV21-1 and TRBJ2-1; TRBD2 reflects the table's D call only, with no check against the DNA. TRBV21-1 has pseudogene status. The CDR3 has 14 residues. CDR3 nucleotide sequence: TGTGCCACCCATGGACTAGCTGTCTACAATGAGCAGTTCTTC. It is translated as CATHGLAVYNEQFF.

V gene TRBV5-4 combines with J gene TRBJ2-2, with TRBD2 as a possible D gene (6 bases). Germline V gene lookup returns CDR1 SGHNT and CDR2 YYREEE (reference sequence). The length of the CDR3 is 15 residues. V was pared by 6 bases and J by 1 base, with 13 bases between. In DNA form, the CDR3 reads TGTGCCAGCACTAATCCCGGGGGGAACACCGGGGAGCTGTTTTTT. Its translation is CASTNPGGNTGELFF.

The chain employs TRBV5-1 and TRBJ2-2; the D gene could be TRBD1 or TRBD2 (6 bases each). CDR3 length equals 14 residues. The V end lost 3 bases, the J end lost 6 bases, and 12 bases lay between the germline ends. CDR1 and CDR2 from the germline V gene are SGHRS and YFSETQ. Here the CDR3 reads CASSSGGGAGELFF. The CDR3 region has the DNA TGCGCCAGCAGCTCCGGGGGCGGGGCCGGGGAGCTGTTTTTT.

This clone was observed a handful of times. V usage is TRBV5-4 and J usage is TRBJ1-2; D perhaps matches TRBD1 (5 bases). The germline V gene has CDR1 SGHNT and CDR2 YYREEE (reference sequence). Trimming left V 0 bases short and J 6 bases short, with 21 bases between. The CDR3 spans 17 residues. The CDR3 loop reads CASSLDPQDTDYDGYTF. CDR3 coding DNA: TGTGCCAGCAGCTTGGATCCTCAGGACACCGATTACGATGGCTACACCTTC.

This clone has just one count. CDR3 amino acids: CASSTKLQGREKLFF. CDR3 nucleotides: TGTGCCAGCAGTACCAAACTACAGGGAAGGGAAAAACTGTTTTTT. The V and J genes are TRBV28 and TRBJ1-4, with D possibly matching TRBD1 (6 bases). The germline V gene has CDR1 MDHEN and CDR2 SYDVKM. Trimming took 5 bases from V and 8 from J, leaving 18 bases between them. This CDR3 spans 15 amino acids.

V gene TRBV27 combines with J gene TRBJ2-7, with 8 bases fitting TRBD1. The ends lost 0 bases at V and 5 bases at J; junction bases unmatched: 6. The CDR3 is 15 amino acids. Germline V lookup: CDR1 MNHEY, CDR2 SMNVEV (reference sequence). The CDR3 nucleotides are TGTGCCAGCAGTTTATCCTGGACAGGGAGCCACGAGCAGTACTTC. It is translated as CASSLSWTGSHEQYF.

This clone was counted once. This chain joins TRBV6-6 and TRBJ1-2; D unclear. Germline assignment: CDR1 MNHNY and CDR2 SVGAGI (reference sequence). CDR3 size: 12 residues. Trimming removed 6 bases from V and 4 bases from J, with 9 bases in between. The CDR3 sequence: CASRSDPYGYTF. For the CDR3, the DNA is TGTGCCAGCAGGTCGGACCCCTATGGCTACACCTTC.

This clone has only a few counts. The V gene is TRBV10-3, the J gene TRBJ1-2; tentative D call: TRBD1 (5 bases). This CDR3 is built from 14 residues. Trimming took 6 bases from V and 4 from J, leaving 15 bases between them. The germline CDR1 and CDR2 sequences are ENHRY and SYGVKD. The CDR3 loop reads CAIRTEGAAYGYTF. CDR3 coding DNA: TGTGCCATCAGGACGGAAGGGGCTGCCTATGGCTACACCTTC.

The rearrangement uses TRBV14 and TRBJ2-1; 7 bases agree with TRBD1. Germline CDR1 and CDR2: SGHDN and FVKESK. The J segment lost 4 bases and the V segment lost 3 bases, leaving 6 bases of the junction unmatched. The CDR3 covers 15 residues. This CDR3 reads CASSQIRDSYNEQFF. In DNA form, the CDR3 reads TGTGCCAGCAGCCAGATCCGGGACAGTTACAATGAGCAGTTCTTC.

The rearrangement uses TRBV7-6 and TRBJ2-7, with no clear D. This CDR3 spans 14 amino acids. Germline CDR1 is SGHVS and CDR2 is FNYEAQ. The V and J ends lost 2 bases and 6 bases respectively, with 14 bases between them. CDR3 coding DNA: TGTGCCAGCAGCTTAATCCAGCCACCTGGCGAGCAGTACTTC. Encoded protein: CASSLIQPPGEQYF.

This sequence joins TRBV15 and TRBJ1-3; D ambiguous. The CDR3 spans 17 residues. From germline, CDR1 is LNHNV and CDR2 YYDKDF (reference sequence). The V gene lost 0 bases and the J gene lost 0 bases, with 12 bases spanning the gap. The chain's CDR3 is CATSRDRAAYSGNTIYF. In DNA, the CDR3 is TGTGCCACCAGCAGAGATCGGGCGGCGTACTCTGGAAACACCATATATTTT.